This T cell receptor beta chain derives from a study of blood T cell repertoires in COVID-19. Across the whole study: From the United States, Italy and Spain came samples of acute and convalescent COVID-19. PBMCs, B-cell-depleted T cells, or T cells provided the cDNA or gDNA that made up the material.

This clone was recorded a few times. Between the trimmed V and J ends, which lost 1 base and 7 bases, there was a span of 12 bases. The CDR3 is made up of 14 amino acids. Per the germline V gene, CDR1 is SGHRS and CDR2 is YFSETQ. Authors' processing steps: Cell counts per sample came from amplifying reference gene primers. Here immunoSEQ multiplex PCR was the method, and the copy in TCRdb shows in-frame clones only, minus some. The V and J calls and clone size come from that table; D and trimming were worked out from the DNA. In the table there are 120,000 to 150,000 clones, approximately 80% of which are singletons.

Sequencing input: peripheral blood. The sequence was obtained from a human donor in a cohort sampled during active COVID-19. This sequence joins TRBV5-1 and TRBJ1-3, with D hard to call. The CDR3 spells CASSLSQSGNTIYF. The CDR3 DNA is TGCGCCAGCAGCTTGTCACAGAGCGGCAACACCATATATTTT. Full variable domain (outside the CDR3, taken from reference TRBV5-1 and TRBJ1-3): KAGVTQTPRYLIKTRGQQVTLSCSPISGHRSVSWYQQTPGQGLQFLFEYFSETQRNKGNFPGRFSGRQFSNSRSEMNVSTLELGDSALYLCASSLSQSGNTIYFGEGSWLTVV.